The 22 T cell receptor beta chains in this list originate from one sample, sequenced in a study of technical replicates of blood from a few donors. Sequenced by immunoSEQ multiplex PCR; TCRdb stores in-frame clones only, minus some. The sample includes 50,000 to 75,000 clones, 93% of them seen just once. Sequencing input: PBMCs. Receptors were obtained from a human donor in good health. Some clones in this sample may be carry-over from other donors' samples.

V gene TRBV5-1 combines with J gene TRBJ1-6, with D maybe TRBD1 (5 bases). Germline-derived CDR1 and CDR2 are SGHRS and YFSETQ. The CDR3 spans 14 residues. Trimming removed 1 base from V and 10 bases from J, with 12 bases in between. Here the CDR3 DNA reads TGCGCCAGCAGCTTGAGCGGGGGGGAATCACCCCTCCACTTT. Amino acid sequence: CASSLSGGESPLHF.

In DNA form, the CDR3 reads TGCGCCAGCAGCCAGGGGACAGGTTATAATTCACCCCTCCACTTT. Amino acid sequence: CASSQGTGYNSPLHF. This chain links TRBV4-3 with TRBJ1-6; 8 positions match TRBD1. There are 15 residues in the CDR3. Germline-derived CDR1 and CDR2 are LGHNA and YSLEER. V gave up 3 bases and J gave up 4 bases; unmatched junction bases: 2.

The chain employs TRBV7-9 and TRBJ2-1; 8 nucleotides line up with TRBD2. The V and J ends lost 5 bases and 15 bases, in that order; junction bases with no gene match: 12. Germline lookup yields CDR1 SEHNR and CDR2 FQNEAQ (reference sequence). The CDR3 is 13 residues long. CDR3 bases: TGTGCCAGCAGCCAACTTACGGGACTAGTTTTGTTCTTC. Encoded protein: CASSQLTGLVLFF.

V gene TRBV30 combines with J gene TRBJ2-7, with 7 bases fitting TRBD2. The trim removed 8 bases at V and 5 bases at J, leaving 12 bases unmatched. Germline loops: CDR1 GTSNPN, CDR2 SVGIG (reference sequence). The CDR3 runs 13 residues. The CDR3 protein is CATSMTSWHEQYF. The CDR3 DNA reads TGTGCCACCTCGATGACTAGCTGGCACGAGCAGTACTTC.

The V call is TRBV5-6, the J call TRBJ2-2, with 8 bases identical to TRBD2. The CDR3 consists of 19 residues. Per germline, CDR1 SGHDT and CDR2 YYEEEE. The V and J ends lost 0 bases and 2 bases, in that order; junction bases with no gene match: 12. As DNA, the CDR3 is TGTGCCAGCAGCTTGGCCGTGGCTAGCGGGCTACTAAACACCGGGGAGCTGTTTTTT. Translated: CASSLAVASGLLNTGELFF.

The chain carries TRBV12-5 and TRBJ2-3; D possibly corresponds to TRBD2 (5 bases). The germline V gene encodes CDR1 LGHNT and CDR2 FRNRAP. V was shortened by 5 bases and J by 4 bases, with 13 bases between the two germline ends. The CDR3 consists of 14 residues. The CDR3 DNA follows: TGTGCTAGTGGTACGGGGAACGTCCCAGATACGCAGTATTTT. Encoded protein: CASGTGNVPDTQYF.

There are a few counts of this clone. This chain links TRBV4-3 with TRBJ1-6, with D unclear. CDR3 size: 14 residues. Germline-derived CDR1 and CDR2 are LGHNA and YSLEER. Trimming removed 0 bases from V and 9 bases from J, with 9 bases in between. CDR3 DNA: TGCGCCAGCAGCCAAGAGTTCACGAGTTCACCCCTCCACTTT. This gives the protein CASSQEFTSSPLHF.

V is TRBV6-5 and J is TRBJ1-3, with a tentative D call TRBD1 (6 bases). Looked up from germline, CDR1 is MNHEY and CDR2 is SVGAGI. V was pared by 4 bases and J by 3 bases, with 10 bases between. This CDR3 is built from 14 residues. CDR3 nucleotides: TGTGCCAGCAGTTCCACAGGGAGTGGAAACACCATATATTTT. Protein product: CASSSTGSGNTIYF.

V is TRBV6-6 and J is TRBJ2-7, with TRBD1 matching over 10 bases. Trimming cost V 0 bases and J 6 bases; bases outside gene matches: 5. CDR1 is MNHNY and CDR2 is SVGAGI in the germline V gene (reference sequence). The CDR3 covers 15 residues. CDR3 residues: CASSYSDRGISEQYF. DNA for the CDR3: TGTGCCAGCAGTTACTCGGACAGGGGGATCTCCGAGCAGTACTTC.

The chain couples TRBV10-3 to TRBJ2-7; 9 bases align to TRBD1. This CDR3 contains 15 residues. V was clipped by 3 bases and J by 0 bases; unmatched bases: 3. In germline, CDR1 is ENHRY, CDR2 SYGVKD. The CDR3 protein is CAISDGTGSSYEQYF. The CDR3 nucleotides are TGTGCCATCAGTGACGGGACAGGGTCCTCCTACGAGCAGTACTTC.

V usage is TRBV29-1 and J usage is TRBJ1-2; TRBD1 agrees at 11 bases. The J segment lost 7 bases and the V segment lost 4 bases, leaving 5 bases of the junction unmatched. Germline values: CDR1 SQVTM, CDR2 ANQGSEA. The CDR3 covers 13 residues. CDR3 DNA: TGCAGCGTTGGGGACAGGGGGTTCTCTGGCTACACCTTC. It specifies CSVGDRGFSGYTF. The whole variable domain, filled in from reference TRBV29-1 and TRBJ1-2, reads SAVISQKPSRDICQRGTSLTIQCQVDSQVTMMFWYRQQPGQSLTLIATANQGSEATYESGFVIDKFPISRPNLTFSTLTVSNMSPEDSSIYLCSVGDRGFSGYTFGSGTRLTVV.

This chain links TRBV7-2 with TRBJ2-1, with TRBD2 identical over 8 bases. Germline CDR1 is SGHTA and CDR2 is FQGNSA. The CDR3 runs 15 residues. J was trimmed by 7 bases and V by 7 bases; bases with no gene match: 12. The CDR3 is CASTGKSQRENEQFF. CDR3 DNA: TGTGCCAGCACCGGTAAAAGCCAGCGGGAGAATGAGCAGTTCTTC.

The rearrangement links TRBV5-4 to TRBJ2-5; TRBD2 agrees at 11 bases. V shed 3 bases and J 2 bases; nucleotides not matched to a gene: 3. The CDR3 consists of 15 residues. Looked up from germline, CDR1 is SGHNT and CDR2 is YYREEE (reference sequence). In DNA, the CDR3 is TGTGCCAGCAGCTCTAGCGGGAGGCTTCAAGAGACCCAGTACTTC. This translates into CASSSSGRLQETQYF.

This clone has only one observation. The chain joins TRBV6-1 to TRBJ1-4; weak D call: TRBD1 (5 bases). Between the trimmed V and J ends, which lost 1 base and 14 bases, there was a span of 14 bases. The CDR3 is made up of 13 amino acids. Germline V CDR1 and CDR2: MNHNS, SASEGT. Here the CDR3 reads CASSEDGARKLFF. The CDR3 bases are TGTGCCAGCAGTGAAGATGGGGCGAGGAAGCTGTTTTTT.

The chain employs TRBV7-3 and TRBJ2-5; a weak D match, TRBD1 (7 bases). The germline gives CDR1 SGHTA, CDR2 FQGTGA. The CDR3 consists of 14 residues. The CDR3 DNA reads as TGTGCGACAGGGAGGCGGAGTAACCAAGAGACCCAGTACTTC. It yields the protein CATGRRSNQETQYF.

The V and J genes are TRBV9 and TRBJ2-3, with 7 bases fitting TRBD1. Germline V gene sequence: CDR1 SGDLS, CDR2 YYNGEE. This CDR3 has 15 residues. V was pared by 3 bases and J by 2 bases, with 6 bases of the junction left unmatched. The CDR3 DNA reads TGTGCCAGCAGCGATCGACAGGGAACCACAGATACGCAGTATTTT. Translating gives CASSDRQGTTDTQYF.

The V and J genes are TRBV2 and TRBJ1-2; D remains unclear. Per the germline V gene, CDR1 is SNHLY and CDR2 is FYNNEI. CDR3 size: 13 residues. V was clipped by 6 bases and J by 5 bases, with 13 bases between them. The CDR3 region has the DNA TGTGCCAGCAGGGCCGAGGGCGGGTATGGCTACACCTTC. Amino acids: CASRAEGGYGYTF.

The J gene is TRBJ1-2, the V gene TRBV6-5, with D unclear. Germline V gives CDR1 MNHEY, CDR2 SVGAGI. This CDR3 has 16 amino acids. V gave up 0 bases and J gave up 4 bases, with 15 bases separating them. The CDR3 DNA reads as TGTGCCAGCAGTTACTCGCATCCCTCCCGCGGCTATGGCTACACCTTC. Residues: CASSYSHPSRGYGYTF.

The chain uses TRBV5-6 and TRBJ2-1; the D gene is possibly TRBD1 (5 bases). V shed 4 bases and J shed 8 bases, with 13 bases lying between them. The length of the CDR3 is 13 residues. The V gene's germline CDR1 is SGHDT and CDR2 YYEEEE. The CDR3 is CASSPEQVYEQFF. The DNA for the CDR3 is TGTGCCAGCAGCCCAGAACAGGTCTATGAGCAGTTCTTC.

The sample holds one count of this clone. V gene TRBV6-5 combines with J gene TRBJ1-2, with D possibly TRBD1 on 6 matching bases. The CDR3 extends over 12 amino acids. Trimming removed 6 bases at V and 7 bases at J, with 12 bases between. In germline, CDR1 is MNHEY, CDR2 SVGAGI. The CDR3 loop is CASSPTGSGYTF. The CDR3 nucleotides are TGTGCCAGCAGCCCAACAGGGAGTGGCTACACCTTC.

The chain carries TRBV7-2 and TRBJ2-3, with no clear D. The germline gives CDR1 SGHTA, CDR2 FQGNSA. This CDR3 contains 12 residues. V was pared by 1 base and J by 7 bases, with 6 bases between. CDR3 residues: CASSLDSNTQYF. CDR3 sequence (DNA): TGTGCCAGCAGCTTAGATTCAAATACGCAGTATTTT. The full variable domain, completed using reference TRBV7-2 and TRBJ2-3, is GAGVSQSPSNKVTEKGKDVELRCDPISGHTALYWYRQSLGQGLEFLIYFQGNSAPDKSGLPSDRFSAERTGGSVSTLTIQRTQQEDSAVYLCASSLDSNTQYFGPGTRLTVL.

The chain carries TRBV25-1 and TRBJ2-5; 9 bases are a match to TRBD2. The J segment lost 5 bases and the V segment lost 5 bases, leaving 3 bases of the junction unmatched. The CDR3 sequence is 13 residues long. Germline CDR1 MGHDK, CDR2 SYGVNS. The CDR3 coding sequence is TGTGCCAGCAGTCGGCTAGCGGGGGAGACCCAGTACTTC. Amino acids: CASSRLAGETQYF.